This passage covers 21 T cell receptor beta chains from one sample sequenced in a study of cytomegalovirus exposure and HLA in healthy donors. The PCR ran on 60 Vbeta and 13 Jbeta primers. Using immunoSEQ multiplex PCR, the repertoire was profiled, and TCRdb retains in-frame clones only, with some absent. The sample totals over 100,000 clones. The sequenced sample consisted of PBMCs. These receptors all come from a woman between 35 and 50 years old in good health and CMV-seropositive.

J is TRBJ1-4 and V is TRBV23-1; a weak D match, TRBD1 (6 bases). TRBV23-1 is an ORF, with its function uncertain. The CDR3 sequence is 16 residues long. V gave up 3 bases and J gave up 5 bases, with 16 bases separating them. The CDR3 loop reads CASSQRNRARNEKLFF. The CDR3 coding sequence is TGCGCCAGCAGTCAGAGAAACAGGGCAAGGAATGAAAAACTGTTTTTT.

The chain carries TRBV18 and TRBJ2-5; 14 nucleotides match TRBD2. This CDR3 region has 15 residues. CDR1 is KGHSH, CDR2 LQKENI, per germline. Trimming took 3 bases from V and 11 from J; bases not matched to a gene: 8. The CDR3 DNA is TGTGCCAGCTCACCGGGACTAGCGGGAGCGGAGGAGCAGTACTTC. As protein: CASSPGLAGAEEQYF.

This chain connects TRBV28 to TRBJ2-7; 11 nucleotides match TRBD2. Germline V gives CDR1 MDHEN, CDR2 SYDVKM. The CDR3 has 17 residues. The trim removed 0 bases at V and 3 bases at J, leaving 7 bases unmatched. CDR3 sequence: CASSLWTGLAGSYEQYF. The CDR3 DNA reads TGTGCCAGCAGTTTATGGACTGGACTAGCGGGTAGCTACGAGCAGTACTTC.

CDR3 DNA: TGTGCCAGCAGTGAAGCTGGACAGGGTAAAACTGAAGCTTTCTTT. This translates into CASSEAGQGKTEAFF. This chain connects TRBV6-1 to TRBJ1-1; 8 bases fit TRBD1. V was pared by 0 bases and J by 5 bases, with 5 bases of the junction left unmatched. The CDR3 spans 15 residues. Germline CDR1 is MNHNS and CDR2 is SASEGT.

The CDR3, as DNA: TGTGCCAGCAGTTACTCTGGGACAACCGAGGTCGATGAGCAGTTCTTC. This encodes CASSYSGTTEVDEQFF. The chain carries TRBV6-6 and TRBJ2-1; D may be TRBD1 (6 bases). Trimming removed 0 bases at V and 8 bases at J, with 17 bases between. Looked up from germline, CDR1 is MNHNY and CDR2 is SVGAGI (reference sequence). The CDR3 runs 16 residues.

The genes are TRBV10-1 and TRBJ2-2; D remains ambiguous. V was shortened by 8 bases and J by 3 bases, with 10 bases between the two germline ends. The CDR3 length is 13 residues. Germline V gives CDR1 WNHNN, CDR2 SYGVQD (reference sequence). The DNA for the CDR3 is TGCGCCAGCTCGAAAACGGACACCGGGGAGCTGTTTTTT. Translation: CASSKTDTGELFF.

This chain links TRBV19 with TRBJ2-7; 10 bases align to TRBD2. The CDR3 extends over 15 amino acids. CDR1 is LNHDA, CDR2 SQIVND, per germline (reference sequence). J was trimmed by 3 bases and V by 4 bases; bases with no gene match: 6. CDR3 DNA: TGTGCCAGTAGTACCTTAGCGGGAGGTGGCTACGAGCAGTACTTC. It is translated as CASSTLAGGGYEQYF.

This CDR3 reads CASSYSARRNTGELFF. The CDR3 nucleotides read TGTGCCAGCAGTTACTCGGCTAGGAGGAACACCGGGGAGCTGTTTTTT. V usage is TRBV6-5 and J usage is TRBJ2-2, with D hard to call. CDR1 and CDR2 from the germline V gene are MNHEY and SVGAGI. The CDR3 is 16 residues long. Trimming removed 0 bases from V and 1 base from J, with 9 bases in between.

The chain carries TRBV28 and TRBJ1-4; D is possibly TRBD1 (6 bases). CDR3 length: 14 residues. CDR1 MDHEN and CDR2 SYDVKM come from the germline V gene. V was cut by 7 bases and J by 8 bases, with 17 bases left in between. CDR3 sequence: CASTRGRGEEKLFF. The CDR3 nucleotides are TGTGCCAGCACCCGGGGCAGGGGTGAGGAAAAACTGTTTTTT. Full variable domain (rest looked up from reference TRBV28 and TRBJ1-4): DVKVTQSSRYLVKRTGEKVFLECVQDMDHENMFWYRQDPGLGLRLIYFSYDVKMKEKGDIPEGYSVSREKKERFSLILESASTNQTSMYLCASTRGRGEEKLFFGSGTQLSVL.

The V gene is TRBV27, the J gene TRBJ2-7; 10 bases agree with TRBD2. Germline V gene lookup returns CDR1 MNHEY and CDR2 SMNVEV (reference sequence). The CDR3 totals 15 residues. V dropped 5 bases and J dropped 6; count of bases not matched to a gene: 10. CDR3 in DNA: TGTGCCAGCAGTGTGGGACTAGCGAGCGCGGGCGAGCAGTACTTC. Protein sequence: CASSVGLASAGEQYF.

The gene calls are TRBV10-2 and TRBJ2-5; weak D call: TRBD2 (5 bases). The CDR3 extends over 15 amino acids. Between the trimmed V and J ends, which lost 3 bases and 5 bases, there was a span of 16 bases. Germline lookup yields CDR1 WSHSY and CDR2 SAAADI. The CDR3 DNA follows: TGCGCCAGCAGTGATTCTCCGGGGTTGGGGGAGACCCAGTACTTC. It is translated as CASSDSPGLGETQYF.

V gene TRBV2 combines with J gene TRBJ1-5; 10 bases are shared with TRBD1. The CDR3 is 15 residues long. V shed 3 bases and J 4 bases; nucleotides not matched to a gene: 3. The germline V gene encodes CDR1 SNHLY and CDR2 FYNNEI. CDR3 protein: CASSDRTGGNQPQHF. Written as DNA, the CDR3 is TGTGCCAGCAGTGATAGGACAGGGGGTAATCAGCCCCAGCATTTT.

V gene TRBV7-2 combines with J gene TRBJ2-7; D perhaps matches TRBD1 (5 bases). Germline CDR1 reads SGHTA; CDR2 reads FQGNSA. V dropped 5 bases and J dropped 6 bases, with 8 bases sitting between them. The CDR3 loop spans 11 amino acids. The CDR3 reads CASSQTVEQYF. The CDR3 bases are TGTGCCAGCAGCCAGACAGTCGAGCAGTACTTC.

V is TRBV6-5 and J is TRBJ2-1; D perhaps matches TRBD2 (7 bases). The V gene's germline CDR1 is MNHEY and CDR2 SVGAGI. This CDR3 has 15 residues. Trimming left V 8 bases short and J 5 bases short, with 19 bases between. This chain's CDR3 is CASRPKTGRDNEQFF. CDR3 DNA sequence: TGTGCCAGCCGCCCTAAAACAGGGAGGGACAATGAGCAGTTCTTC.

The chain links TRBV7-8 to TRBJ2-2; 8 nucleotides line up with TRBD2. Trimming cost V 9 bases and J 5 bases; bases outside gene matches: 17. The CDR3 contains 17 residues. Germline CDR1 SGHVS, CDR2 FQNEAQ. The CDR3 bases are TGTGCCAGTAGGCGATCAAACTTAGCGGGAATAACCGGGGAGCTGTTTTTT. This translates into CASRRSNLAGITGELFF.

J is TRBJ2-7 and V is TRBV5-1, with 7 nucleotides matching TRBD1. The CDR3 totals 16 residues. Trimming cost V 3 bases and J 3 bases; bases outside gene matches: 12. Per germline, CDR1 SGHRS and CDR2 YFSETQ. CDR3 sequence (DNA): TGCGCCAGCAGCTCCTTAACAGGGGTCGCTTTCTACGAGCAGTACTTC. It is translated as CASSSLTGVAFYEQYF.

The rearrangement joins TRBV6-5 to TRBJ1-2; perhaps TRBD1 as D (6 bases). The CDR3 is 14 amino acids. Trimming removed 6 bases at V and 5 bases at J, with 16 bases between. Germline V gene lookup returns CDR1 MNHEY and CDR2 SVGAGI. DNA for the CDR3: TGTGCCAGCAGCCCCGGACAGAGGAGGTATGGCTACACCTTC. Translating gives CASSPGQRRYGYTF.

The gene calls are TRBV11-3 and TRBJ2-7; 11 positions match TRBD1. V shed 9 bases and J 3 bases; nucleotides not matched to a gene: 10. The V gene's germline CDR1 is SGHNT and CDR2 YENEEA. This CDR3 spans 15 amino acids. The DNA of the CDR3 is TGTGCCAGTTCGTATGGACAGGGGGCGAACTACGAGCAGTACTTC. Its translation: CASSYGQGANYEQYF.

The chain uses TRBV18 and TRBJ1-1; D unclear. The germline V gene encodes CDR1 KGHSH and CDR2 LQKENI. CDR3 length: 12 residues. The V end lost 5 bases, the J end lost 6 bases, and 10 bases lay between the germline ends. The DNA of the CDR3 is TGTGCCAGCTCAGAGGGCTACGCTGAAGCTTTCTTT. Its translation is CASSEGYAEAFF.

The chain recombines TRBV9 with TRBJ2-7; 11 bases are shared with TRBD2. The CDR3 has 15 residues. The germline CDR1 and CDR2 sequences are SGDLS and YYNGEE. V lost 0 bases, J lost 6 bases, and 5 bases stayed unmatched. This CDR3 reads CASSVETSGRPEQYF. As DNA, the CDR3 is TGTGCCAGCAGCGTAGAAACTAGCGGGAGACCCGAGCAGTACTTC.

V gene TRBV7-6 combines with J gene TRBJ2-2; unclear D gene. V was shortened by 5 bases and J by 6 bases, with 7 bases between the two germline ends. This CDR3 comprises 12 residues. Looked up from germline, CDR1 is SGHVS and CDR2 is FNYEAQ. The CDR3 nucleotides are TGTGCCAGCAGCCCCAATGCCGGGGAGCTGTTTTTT. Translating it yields CASSPNAGELFF.